The source of this TCR beta chain is a study of control samples from healthy donors and cancer patients. This CDR3 has 16 residues. The germline gives CDR1 SGHRS, CDR2 YFSETQ. V lost 0 bases and J lost 0, with 10 bases in between. Assay: immunoSEQ multiplex PCR; the TCRdb copy retains only in-frame clones and omits some. This sample has 75,000 to 100,000 clones, with around 92% found just once. The rearrangement joins TRBV5-1 to TRBJ1-3, with D hard to call. Sample: blood. The origin of this receptor is a man between 50 and 59 years old in good health. CDR3 residues: CASSLDGALSGNTIYF. DNA for the CDR3: TGCGCCAGCAGCTTGGACGGTGCCCTCTCTGGAAACACCATATATTTT.